Listed here are 18 T cell receptor beta chains from one sample, sequenced in a study of human T cells and chemical hapten exposure. TCRdb called the RACE reads again in MiXCR, with one record for every CDR3 protein. The sample consists of tens of thousands of distinct CDR3 sequences, 10% to 11% of them appearing once. This sample's time point: pre-sensitization, week 0. Documented treatment: therapeutic diphenylcyclopropenone sensitization with weekly scalp DPC. This specimen consisted of whole blood, obtained in connection with sensitization to the hapten diphenylcyclopropenone (DPC). The receptors here all came from a woman between 50 and 59 years old with alopecia areata. Some clones in this sample may be carry-over from other donors' samples.

V usage is TRBV20-1 and J usage is TRBJ2-3; 7 bases fit TRBD2. This CDR3 has 14 residues. The germline CDR1 and CDR2 sequences are DFQATT and SNEGSKA (reference sequence). V shed 6 bases, J shed 3 bases, and the junction held 9 bases outside the gene matches. Here the CDR3 reads CSAGRAGRTDTQYF. The CDR3 DNA reads TGCAGTGCCGGACGAGCGGGAAGGACAGATACGCAGTATTTT.

This clonotype was picked up a small number of times. The chain recombines TRBV12-3 or TRBV12-4 with TRBJ2-5; tentative D call: TRBD2 (6 bases). The V end lost 2 bases, the J end lost 5 bases, and 12 bases lay between the germline ends. The CDR3 runs 14 residues. In nucleotides, the CDR3 is TGTGCCAGCAGTTTACCTAGCGCCCAGGAGACCCAGTACTTC. Translated: CASSLPSAQETQYF.

V and J are TRBV27 and TRBJ2-7; 9 bases are a match to TRBD2. Germline V gene sequence: CDR1 MNHEY, CDR2 SMNVEV (reference sequence). V lost 3 bases and J lost 7; bases outside the gene matches: 7. The CDR3 length is 14 residues. The CDR3 spells CASSLTSGLGEQYF. CDR3 nucleotide sequence: TGTGCCAGCAGTTTGACTAGCGGCCTGGGAGAGCAGTACTTC.

This clonotype has at least ten counts. The rearrangement links TRBV9 to TRBJ2-1; no clear D gene. V lost 0 bases to trimming and J lost 2 bases, with 6 bases between them. The CDR3 is made up of 14 amino acids. The germline CDR1 and CDR2 sequences are SGDLS and YYNGEE. CDR3 bases: TGTGCCAGCAGCGTAGGTGGCCCCTACAATGAGCAGTTCTTC. This codes for CASSVGGPYNEQFF.

Many counts were recorded for this clonotype. The V and J genes are TRBV24-1 and TRBJ2-1; no definite D call. The CDR3 runs to 15 residues. Per germline, CDR1 KGHDR and CDR2 SFDVKD. Trimming removed 0 bases from V and 5 bases from J, with 10 bases in between. The CDR3 is CATSDLKGPHNEQFF. In nucleotides, the CDR3 is TGTGCCACCAGTGATTTGAAAGGACCCCACAATGAGCAGTTCTTC.

This clonotype was recorded at least ten times. The V call is TRBV28, the J call TRBJ2-7; 13 positions agree with TRBD2. This CDR3 region has 16 residues. CDR1 is MDHEN, CDR2 SYDVKM, per germline. Trimming removed 4 bases from V and 4 bases from J; junction bases left unmatched: 7. CDR3 sequence: CASSSTSGRGWYEQYF. The CDR3 nucleotides read TGTGCCAGCAGTTCAACTAGCGGGAGGGGGTGGTACGAGCAGTACTTC.

This clonotype was detected ten times or more. The chain employs TRBV10-2 and TRBJ2-2; D gene unclear. This CDR3 comprises 15 residues. V lost 10 bases to trimming and J lost 3 bases, with 18 bases between them. CDR1 and CDR2 from the germline V gene are WSHSY and SAAADI. The CDR3 reads CATNKGREDTGELFF. The CDR3 nucleotides are TGCGCCACCAACAAAGGAAGAGAGGACACCGGGGAGCTGTTTTTT.

Here the CDR3 DNA reads TGTGCCAGCAGACCTGGGCCAGGCGGCTATGGCTACACCTTC. Translation: CASRPGPGGYGYTF. The chain uses TRBV7-2 and TRBJ1-2; no clear D gene. The CDR3 runs 14 residues. The germline V gene encodes CDR1 SGHTA and CDR2 FQGNSA. V was clipped by 6 bases and J by 4 bases, with 15 bases between them.

This clonotype was observed many times. The CDR3: CASSRQGIQPQHF. Written as DNA, the CDR3 is TGTGCCAGCAGTCGGCAGGGGATTCAGCCCCAGCATTTT. The V gene is TRBV28, the J gene TRBJ1-5; TRBD1 might be the D (6 bases). Trimming shortened V by 5 bases and J by 6 bases, and 11 bases separated the two germline ends. This CDR3 contains 13 residues. Germline V CDR1 and CDR2: MDHEN, SYDVKM.

Only a few counts were recorded for this clonotype. The V gene is TRBV29-1, the J gene TRBJ1-3; no clear D. The CDR3 spans 11 residues. The germline gives CDR1 SQVTM, CDR2 ANQGSEA. The V end lost 4 bases, the J end lost 5 bases, and 6 bases lay between the germline ends. DNA for the CDR3: TGCAGCGTTGTCCAAAGAAACACCATATATTTT. Translated, it gives CSVVQRNTIYF.

The J gene is TRBJ2-2, the V gene TRBV13; TRBD2 matches 9 bases. Germline CDR1 is PRHDT and CDR2 is FYEKMQ (reference sequence). The CDR3 is made up of 16 amino acids. Germline trimming cut 5 bases from V and 1 base from J; bases unmatched to any gene: 5. The CDR3 DNA reads TGTGCCAGCAGCCTGAGACTAGCGGTGAACACCGGGGAGCTGTTTTTT. Protein sequence: CASSLRLAVNTGELFF.

The rearrangement joins TRBV11-2 to TRBJ2-2; TRBD1 might be the D (6 bases). The CDR3 contains 15 residues. Germline CDR1 is SGHAT and CDR2 is FQNNGV. Trimming pared 4 bases from V and 1 base from J, leaving 10 bases between. CDR3 coding DNA: TGTGCCAGCAGCTCTACAGGGAAGAACACCGGGGAGCTGTTTTTT. It is translated as CASSSTGKNTGELFF.

V usage is TRBV29-1 and J usage is TRBJ2-1; D may be TRBD1 or TRBD2 (6 bases each). The length of the CDR3 is 13 residues. Germline V lookup: CDR1 SQVTM, CDR2 ANQGSEA. V shed 7 bases and J shed 8 bases, with 18 bases lying between them. CDR3 DNA sequence: TGCAGCGCCTGTGTTCGGGGGCTGGATGAGCAGTTCTTC. Translated, it gives CSACVRGLDEQFF.

V usage is TRBV18 and J usage is TRBJ2-5; 7 bases fit TRBD1. Germline loops: CDR1 KGHSH, CDR2 LQKENI. Trimming at V came to 2 bases and at J to 2 bases, leaving 8 bases not matched to a gene. CDR3 length equals 16 residues. The CDR3 DNA reads TGTGCCAGCTCACCAACCCGACAGGGAACACAAGAGACCCAGTACTTC. Translated, it gives CASSPTRQGTQETQYF.

Many counts were recorded for this clonotype. The rearrangement links TRBV12-3 or TRBV12-4 to TRBJ2-1; D is perhaps TRBD2 (5 bases). V lost 7 bases, J lost 4 bases, and 20 bases lay in between. This CDR3 contains 16 residues. Here the CDR3 DNA reads TGTGCCAGCACCCCCCGGGCCGGGATCCTATACAATGAGCAGTTCTTC. Translation gives CASTPRAGILYNEQFF.

J is TRBJ1-6 and V is TRBV20-1; D is ambiguous. With 2 bases removed from V and 0 bases from J, the gap between germline ends came to 8 bases. Germline V gene lookup returns CDR1 DFQATT and CDR2 SNEGSKA (reference sequence). This CDR3 has 15 amino acids. The CDR3 loop is CSARPRSSYNSPLHF. CDR3 DNA sequence: TGCAGTGCTAGACCCCGAAGCTCCTATAATTCACCCCTCCACTTT.

This clonotype occurred many times. This sequence joins TRBV2 and TRBJ1-5, with D possibly being TRBD1 (6 bases). The germline CDR1 and CDR2 sequences are SNHLY and FYNNEI. CDR3 size: 15 residues. Trimming removed 7 bases at V and 1 base at J, with 14 bases between. Written as DNA, the CDR3 is TGTGCCAGCAATTCGGGACACCAGAGCAATCAGCCCCAGCATTTT. Its protein product is CASNSGHQSNQPQHF.

As DNA, the CDR3 is TGTGCCAGCGGAGGTGGGCTAGAAGTTGAAAAACTGTTTTTT. It encodes CASGGGLEVEKLFF. The V call is TRBV7-8, the J call TRBJ1-4; D unresolved. Trimming left V 8 bases short and J 7 bases short, with 17 bases between. The CDR3 is 14 amino acids. Germline V gene lookup returns CDR1 SGHVS and CDR2 FQNEAQ.